This TCR beta chain was recorded in a study of CD8+CD57+ T cells in acquired aplastic anemia. TCR beta VDJ and CDR3 profiles were obtained from a genomic DNA template. TCRdb redid the calling of the reads with MiXCR, one entry per CDR3 protein. Seen here are about 95,000 distinct CDR3 sequences, around 62% observed once, and the top ten hold roughly two thirds. An expansion of CD8+CD57+ cells by flow cytometry had been shown in patients chosen for sequencing. The receptor was derived from a human donor with aplastic anemia. The sample consisted of sorted CD4+, CD8+, or CD8+CD57+ T cells (not recorded which) from PBMCs.

CDR3 bases: TGCAGCGTTTTGGGTTTAGAGGGCTACACCTTC. Translating it yields CSVLGLEGYTF. The chain carries TRBV29-1 and TRBJ1-2; D is unresolved. The V gene's germline CDR1 is SQVTM and CDR2 ANQGSEA. Trimming pared 5 bases from V and 8 bases from J, leaving 12 bases between. The CDR3 totals 11 residues.